These T cell receptor beta chains were read from a single sample in a study of cytomegalovirus exposure and HLA in healthy donors. Generated by immunoSEQ multiplex PCR, the TCRdb table keeps only in-frame clones and is missing some. This sample has about 140,000 clones, with approximately 84% found just once. The material sequenced was PBMCs. The source is a woman aged 60-75 years in good health and CMV-seropositive. Each CDR3 is given with its conserved first and last residue. The D gene is left open where the match is weak. Part of the rows lack a size; the others show once, few, many or a class for expanded clones.

j_gene,abundance,d_gene,v_gene,CDR3nt,CDR3aa
TRBJ1-1,few,NA,TRBV4-1,TGCGCCAACAGCCCATCGTACAGGGCTCAAGCTTTCTTT,CANSPSYRAQAFF
TRBJ1-1,NA,TRBD1,TRBV30,TGTGCCTGGAGTTTCACAGGGGGCCAGGCTTTCTTT,CAWSFTGGQAFF
TRBJ2-7,few,NA,TRBV5-1,TGCGCCAGCAGCCTGGCCCCAGGGGAGCAGGATTACGAGCAGTACTTC,CASSLAPGEQDYEQYF
TRBJ2-7,NA,TRBD2,TRBV9,TGTGCCAGCAGCGTAGGACTAGCGGGAGATTACGAGCAGTACTTC,CASSVGLAGDYEQYF
TRBJ1-3,NA,NA,TRBV9,TGTGCCAGCAGCGCTACAACAGCAGCTGGAAACACCATATATTTT,CASSATTAAGNTIYF
TRBJ2-7,NA,NA,TRBV7-8,TGTGCCAGCAGCCCGCCTGGCGGGGGACAAAGGAGGGAGCAGTACTTC,CASSPPGGGQRREQYF
TRBJ2-7,NA,TRBD2,TRBV28,TGTGCCAGCCGACCGGGACTAGCGGCCTACGAGCAGTACTTC,CASRPGLAAYEQYF
TRBJ1-2,NA,NA,TRBV28,TGTGCCAGCAGCTCCGTCGGGGCTAACTATGGCTACACCTTC,CASSSVGANYGYTF
TRBJ2-5,NA,TRBD1,TRBV18,TGTGCCAGCTCACCTGGGACAGGGCCAGAGACCCAGTACTTC,CASSPGTGPETQYF
TRBJ1-1,NA,TRBD1,TRBV7-2,TGTGCCAGCAGCCCGGGACAGATGAACACTGAAGCTTTCTTT,CASSPGQMNTEAFF
TRBJ2-1,NA,TRBD2,TRBV7-2,TGTGCCAGCAGCCAAGCGCTAGCGGGAGGTGGGCAGTTCTTC,CASSQALAGGGQFF
TRBJ2-5,NA,TRBD2,TRBV7-9,TGTGCCAGCAGCCGGGGGGGGGCTAGCGGGAGCGGAGAGACCCAGTACTTC,CASSRGGASGSGETQYF
TRBJ1-1,NA,TRBD1,TRBV30,TGTGCCTGGAGGGCCGGGACAGGGGCATACACTGAAGCTTTCTTT,CAWRAGTGAYTEAFF
TRBJ2-5,NA,TRBD2,TRBV13,TGTGCCAGCAGCTCGGGACTAGCGGCTCACCAAGAGACCCAGTACTTC,CASSSGLAAHQETQYF
TRBJ2-7,few,NA,TRBV14,TGTGCCAGCAGCCACACATACGAGCAGTACTTC,CASSHTYEQYF
TRBJ2-3,NA,TRBD2,TRBV13,TGTGCCAGCAGCTTCTGGACTAGCGGTAGCACAGATACGCAGTATTTT,CASSFWTSGSTDTQYF
TRBJ1-5,NA,NA,TRBV7-9,TGTGCCAGCAGCCCTGAGATCAATCAGCCCCAGCATTTT,CASSPEINQPQHF
TRBJ1-3,once,TRBD1,TRBV9,TGTGCCAGCAGCGTAGGTGGTGGGACAGGGGGAAACACCATATATTTT,CASSVGGGTGGNTIYF
TRBJ2-5,once,NA,TRBV5-4,TGTGCCAGCAGCCCCCAGACAGGGACTGGGGAGACCCAGTACTTC,CASSPQTGTGETQYF
TRBJ2-5,NA,NA,TRBV23-1,TGCGCCAGCGCAACGGTCTGTGAGACCCAGTACTTC,CASATVCETQYF
TRBJ2-1,few,TRBD1,TRBV6-5,TGTGCCAGGCACAGGGGGCTGGGTGAGCAGTTCTTC,CARHRGLGEQFF
TRBJ2-2,NA,TRBD2,TRBV4-2,TGTGCCAGCAGCCAAGATCCGACTAGCGGGAGTCCCGGGGAGCTGTTTTTT,CASSQDPTSGSPGELFF
TRBJ2-7,NA,TRBD2,TRBV7-2,TGTGCCAGCAGCCACTCAGCGGGAGTGACCTCCTACGAGCAGTACTTC,CASSHSAGVTSYEQYF
TRBJ1-5,NA,NA,TRBV30,TGTGCCTGGAGTGGGCAGTACAATCAGCCCCAGCATTTT,CAWSGQYNQPQHF
TRBJ1-5,NA,NA,TRBV4-1,TGCGCCAGCAGCTCTCGACAGGCCGATCAGCCCCAGCATTTT,CASSSRQADQPQHF
TRBJ2-7,few,TRBD1,TRBV18,TGTGCCAGCTCACCAGGGATGGTTGGGACAGGGGGCGACGAGCAGTACTTC,CASSPGMVGTGGDEQYF
TRBJ2-6,NA,NA,TRBV9,TGTGCCAGCAGCGCGGTGGGAGGCAACGTCCTGACTTTC,CASSAVGGNVLTF
TRBJ2-7,NA,TRBD2,TRBV14,TGTGCCAGCAGCCAAGAGGGACTAGCGGGAGTGGTGGGCTCCTACGAGCAGTACTTC,CASSQEGLAGVVGSYEQYF
TRBJ2-1,NA,TRBD2,TRBV5-1,TGCGCCAGCAGCTGGGGGACTAGCGGGGTCAATGAGCAGTTCTTC,CASSWGTSGVNEQFF
TRBJ1-2,once,TRBD1,TRBV6-1,TGTGCCAGCAGGTCAGCCAGGGGGTACTATGGCTACACCTTC,CASRSARGYYGYTF
TRBJ2-5,NA,NA,TRBV7-3,TGTGCCAGCAGCCTAGGGGGGGTGGGGGAGACCCAGTACTTC,CASSLGGVGETQYF
TRBJ2-7,NA,NA,TRBV7-3,TGTGCCAGCAGCGCAGGGGCAGGCGAGCAGTACTTC,CASSAGAGEQYF
TRBJ2-1,once,TRBD2,TRBV10-2,TGCGCCAGCAGTGACGCACTAGCGGCCTCGGGGCAGTTCTTC,CASSDALAASGQFF
TRBJ2-3,NA,TRBD2,TRBV25-1,TGTGCCAGCAGTGAATGGAGCTGGGCTAGCGGCCGAACGCAGTATTTT,CASSEWSWASGRTQYF
TRBJ1-2,once,TRBD1,TRBV7-2,TGTGCCAGCAGCATGGACAGGGGTGGCGGCTACACCTTC,CASSMDRGGGYTF
TRBJ2-1,NA,NA,TRBV7-9,TGTGCCGCGGGCTCCTACAATGAGCAGTTCTTC,CAAGSYNEQFF
TRBJ2-7,NA,NA,TRBV2,TGTGCCAGCAGTGCCTACGGGGGTTCCTACGAGCAGTACTTC,CASSAYGGSYEQYF
TRBJ2-3,NA,TRBD2,TRBV5-1,TGCGCCAGCAGCTTCTCTAGCGGTCCAGATACGCAGTATTTT,CASSFSSGPDTQYF
TRBJ1-3,once,TRBD1,TRBV28,TGTGCCAGCAGTTCAGATTGGGACAGTAAGCGAAGCACCATATATTTT,CASSSDWDSKRSTIYF
TRBJ2-7,NA,TRBD1,TRBV30,TGTGCCTGGAGGGACAGGGCGACCTACGAGCAGTACTTC,CAWRDRATYEQYF
TRBJ1-5,NA,NA,TRBV10-3,TGTGCCATCAGTGAGTCGAACAAGCCCCAGCATTTT,CAISESNKPQHF
TRBJ1-1,few,TRBD1,TRBV4-3,TGCGCCAGCAGCCATCGTCGGGACAGCCTCCGGTCCGCGAACACTGAAGCTTTCTTT,CASSHRRDSLRSANTEAFF
TRBJ2-7,NA,TRBD1,TRBV27,TGTGCCAGCAGTTTATCGGGGACAGGGGCATACGAGCAGTACTTC,CASSLSGTGAYEQYF
TRBJ2-7,few,TRBD2,TRBV6-5,TGTGCCAGTTCCTGGGCGGGAGGATCCCTCGAGCAGTACTTC,CASSWAGGSLEQYF
TRBJ1-2,NA,TRBD1,TRBV27,TGTGCCAGCAGAGCAACCGGGACAGGGATACATGGCTACACCTTC,CASRATGTGIHGYTF
TRBJ2-7,NA,NA,TRBV5-5,TGTGCCAGCAGCTTGGCACAGGGCTACGAGCAGTACTTC,CASSLAQGYEQYF